The source of this TCR beta chain is a study of OX40 agonist ivuxolimab in advanced cancers. Generated by immunoSEQ multiplex PCR, the TCRdb table keeps only in-frame clones and is missing some. The sample has tens of thousands of clones; approximately 89% are singletons. CDR3 length equals 16 residues. From germline, CDR1 is SGDLS and CDR2 YYNGEE. V trimming: 0 bases; J trimming: 4 bases; junction bases outside the gene matches: 7. The source of this sequence is an adult with an advanced solid tumor such as melanoma, head and neck, liver or kidney cancer. The chain has TRBV9 and TRBJ2-1, with 7 bases identical to TRBD2. The source material was CD4+ or CD8+ T cells sorted from blood, sampled in a trial of the OX40 agonist ivuxolimab. CDR3 region: CASSVAGSGSYNEQFF. Here the CDR3 DNA reads TGTGCCAGCAGCGTAGCTGGTAGCGGGTCATACAATGAGCAGTTCTTC.